What follows are 4 T cell receptor beta chains derived from one specimen sequenced in a study of T cells in localized non-small cell lung cancer. Profiled with immunoSEQ multiplex PCR; TCRdb holds only in-frame clones, not every one. The sample has roughly 16,000 clones, roughly four fifths seen once. This sample comprised peripheral blood, obtained before any cancer treatment. The receptors come from a male donor at least 60 years old with stage I lung adenocarcinoma.

The table lists this clone with a count of one. The chain combines TRBV12-2 with TRBJ2-7. TRBV12-2 is termed a pseudogene. The CDR3 is 12 residues long. CDR3 sequence (DNA): TGTGCAAGTCGCTTCGAGCCATGGGGGCAGTACTTC. Translating it yields CASRFEPWGQYF.

The sample holds a few counts of this clone. The chain joins TRBV6-6 to TRBJ2-2, with a tentative D call TRBD2 (5 bases). The V gene lost 4 bases and the J gene lost 5 bases, with 17 bases spanning the gap. The germline V gene encodes CDR1 MNHNY and CDR2 SVGAGI (reference sequence). CDR3 length: 16 residues. CDR3 coding DNA: TGTGCCAGCAGTTTTTCCGGGAACCGGGGAACCGGGGAGCTGTTTTTT. Protein product: CASSFSGNRGTGELFF.

The chain links TRBV7-3 to TRBJ2-1; D uncertain. Germline CDR1 SGHTA, CDR2 FQGTGA. This CDR3 spans 11 amino acids. The V gene lost 10 bases and the J gene lost 3 bases, with 7 bases spanning the gap. This CDR3 reads CATTRYNEQFF. The CDR3 region has the DNA TGTGCCACCACCCGCTACAATGAGCAGTTCTTC.

The chain combines TRBV14 with TRBJ2-5; D is unresolved. The V gene lost 3 bases and the J gene lost 2 bases, with 7 bases spanning the gap. The CDR3 consists of 13 residues. Germline assignment: CDR1 SGHDN and CDR2 FVKESK. The CDR3 protein is CASSHLMQETQYF. CDR3 in DNA: TGTGCCAGCAGCCATTTGATGCAAGAGACCCAGTACTTC.